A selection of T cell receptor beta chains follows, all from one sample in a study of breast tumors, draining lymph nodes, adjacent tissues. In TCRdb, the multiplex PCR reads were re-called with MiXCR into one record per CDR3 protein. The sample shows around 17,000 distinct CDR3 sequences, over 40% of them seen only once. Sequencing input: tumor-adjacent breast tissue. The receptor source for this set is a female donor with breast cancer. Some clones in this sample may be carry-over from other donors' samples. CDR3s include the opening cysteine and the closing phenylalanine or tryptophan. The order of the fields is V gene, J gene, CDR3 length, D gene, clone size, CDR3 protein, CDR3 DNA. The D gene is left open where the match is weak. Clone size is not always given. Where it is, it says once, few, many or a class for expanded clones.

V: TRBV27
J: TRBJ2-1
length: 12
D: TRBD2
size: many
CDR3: CARGLGIGEQFF
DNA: TGTGCCAGAGGACTAGGAATAGGTGAGCAGTTCTTC

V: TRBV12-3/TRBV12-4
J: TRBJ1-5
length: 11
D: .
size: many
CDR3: CASSQGQPQHF
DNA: TGTGCCAGCAGTCAGGGGCAGCCCCAGCATTTT

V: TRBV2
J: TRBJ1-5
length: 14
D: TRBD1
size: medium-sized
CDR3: CASSDGQGGQPQHF
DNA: TGTGCCAGCAGTGATGGACAGGGTGGGCAGCCCCAGCATTTT

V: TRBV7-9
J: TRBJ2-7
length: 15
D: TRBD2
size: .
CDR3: CASSFQSGAPYEQYF
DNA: TGTGCCAGCAGCTTTCAGAGCGGGGCACCCTACGAGCAGTACTTC

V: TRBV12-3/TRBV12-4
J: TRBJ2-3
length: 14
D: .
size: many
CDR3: CASSLGQLGDTQYF
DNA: TGTGCCAGCAGTTTGGGCCAGCTAGGCGATACGCAGTATTTT

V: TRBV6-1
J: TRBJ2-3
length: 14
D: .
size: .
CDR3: CASSGQSGVDTQYF
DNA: TGTGCCAGCAGCGGCCAGAGCGGCGTAGATACGCAGTATTTT

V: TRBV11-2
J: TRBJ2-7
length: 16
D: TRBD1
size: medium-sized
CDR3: CASSLPGHGQAYEQYF
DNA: TGTGCCAGCAGCTTACCGGGGCACGGACAGGCCTACGAGCAGTACTTC

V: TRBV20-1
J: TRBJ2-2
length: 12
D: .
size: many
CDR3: CSARTNTGELFF
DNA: TGCAGTGCTAGAACGAACACCGGGGAGCTGTTTTTT

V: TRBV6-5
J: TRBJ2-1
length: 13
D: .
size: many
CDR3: CASSHSRGNEQFF
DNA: TGTGCCAGCAGTCACTCTCGGGGGAATGAGCAGTTCTTC

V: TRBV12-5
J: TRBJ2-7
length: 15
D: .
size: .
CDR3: CASGLALVLVSEQYF
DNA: TGTGCTAGTGGTTTGGCACTAGTCCTGGTGAGCGAGCAGTACTTC

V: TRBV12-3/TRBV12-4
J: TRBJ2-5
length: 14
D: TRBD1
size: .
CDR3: CASSLRDRQETQYF
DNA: TGTGCCAGCAGTTTACGGGACAGGCAAGAGACCCAGTACTTC

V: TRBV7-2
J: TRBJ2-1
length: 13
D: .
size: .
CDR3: CASSLWIGNEQFF
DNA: TGTGCCAGCAGCTTATGGATCGGCAATGAGCAGTTCTTC

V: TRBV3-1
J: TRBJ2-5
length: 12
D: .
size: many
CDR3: CASSQGEETQYF
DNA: TGTGCCAGCAGCCAGGGGGAAGAGACCCAGTACTTC

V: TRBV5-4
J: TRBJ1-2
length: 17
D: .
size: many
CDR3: CASSWGSERGALYGYTF
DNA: TGTGCCAGCAGCTGGGGATCAGAACGGGGGGCTTTGTATGGCTACACCTTC

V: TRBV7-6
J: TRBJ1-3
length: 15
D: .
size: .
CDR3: CASSLIGTSGNTIYF
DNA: TGTGCCAGCAGCTTGATTGGCACCTCTGGAAACACCATATATTTT

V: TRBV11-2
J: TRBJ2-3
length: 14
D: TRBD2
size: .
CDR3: CASSPAGWSDTQYF
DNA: TGTGCCAGCAGTCCAGCGGGGTGGTCAGATACGCAGTATTTT

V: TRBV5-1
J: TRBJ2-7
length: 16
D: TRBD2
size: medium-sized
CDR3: CASSLGGLGLGYEQYF
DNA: TGCGCCAGCAGCTTGGGGGGACTAGGTTTGGGCTACGAGCAGTACTTC

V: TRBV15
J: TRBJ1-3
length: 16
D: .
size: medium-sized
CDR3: CATSQGSSDIGNTIYF
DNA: TGTGCCACCAGCCAGGGATCTAGCGACATAGGAAACACCATATATTTT

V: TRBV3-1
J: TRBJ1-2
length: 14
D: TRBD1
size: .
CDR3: CASSQGNRGHGYTF
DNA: TGCGCCAGCAGCCAAGGGAACAGGGGGCATGGCTACACCTTC

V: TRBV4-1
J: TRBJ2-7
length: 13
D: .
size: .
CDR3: CASSQGSLYEQYF
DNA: TGCGCCAGCAGCCAAGGGTCGTTGTACGAGCAGTACTTC

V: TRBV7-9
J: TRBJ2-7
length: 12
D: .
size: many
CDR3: CASSSKASGMYF
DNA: TGTGCCAGCAGCTCTAAGGCCTCCGGGATGTACTTC

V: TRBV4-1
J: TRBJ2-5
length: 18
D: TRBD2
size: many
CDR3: CASSQDPRGAGGQETQYF
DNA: TGCGCCAGCAGCCAAGATCCCCGGGGGGCGGGGGGGCAAGAGACCCAGTACTTC

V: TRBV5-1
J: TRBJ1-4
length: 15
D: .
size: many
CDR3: CASSLQTGENEKLFF
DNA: TGCGCCAGCAGCTTGCAGACGGGAGAGAATGAAAAACTGTTTTTT

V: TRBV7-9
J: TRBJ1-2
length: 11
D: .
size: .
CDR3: CISSRDSSYTF
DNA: TGTATCAGCAGCCGCGACAGTAGCTACACCTTC

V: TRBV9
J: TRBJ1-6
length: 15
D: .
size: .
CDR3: CASGSRDGQYSPLHF
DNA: TGTGCCAGCGGCTCCCGGGACGGACAATATTCACCCCTCCACTTT

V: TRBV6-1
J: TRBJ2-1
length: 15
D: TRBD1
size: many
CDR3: CASRPGQGVGNEQFF
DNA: TGTGCCAGCAGGCCGGGACAGGGGGTTGGCAATGAGCAGTTCTTC

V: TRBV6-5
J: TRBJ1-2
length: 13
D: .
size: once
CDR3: CVSSPAQNYGYTF
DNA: TGTGTCAGCAGTCCTGCACAAAACTATGGCTACACCTTC